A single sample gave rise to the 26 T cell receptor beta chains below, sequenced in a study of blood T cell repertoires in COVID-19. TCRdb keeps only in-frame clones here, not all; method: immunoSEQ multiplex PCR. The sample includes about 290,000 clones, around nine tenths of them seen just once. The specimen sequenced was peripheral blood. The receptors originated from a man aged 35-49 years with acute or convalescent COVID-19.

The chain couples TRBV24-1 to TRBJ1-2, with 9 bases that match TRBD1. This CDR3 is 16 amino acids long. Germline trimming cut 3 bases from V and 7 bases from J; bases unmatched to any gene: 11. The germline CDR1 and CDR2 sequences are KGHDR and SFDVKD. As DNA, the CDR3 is TGTGCCACCAGTGATCCCCGACAGGGGGGCTATGGTGGCTACACCTTC. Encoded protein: CATSDPRQGGYGGYTF.

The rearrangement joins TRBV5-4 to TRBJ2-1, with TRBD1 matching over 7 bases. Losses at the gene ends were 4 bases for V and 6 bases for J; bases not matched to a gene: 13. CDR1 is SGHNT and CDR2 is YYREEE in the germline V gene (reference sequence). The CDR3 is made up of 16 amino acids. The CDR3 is CASSLPTGKLSNEQFF. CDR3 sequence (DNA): TGTGCCAGCAGCCTACCGACAGGGAAACTTTCCAATGAGCAGTTCTTC.

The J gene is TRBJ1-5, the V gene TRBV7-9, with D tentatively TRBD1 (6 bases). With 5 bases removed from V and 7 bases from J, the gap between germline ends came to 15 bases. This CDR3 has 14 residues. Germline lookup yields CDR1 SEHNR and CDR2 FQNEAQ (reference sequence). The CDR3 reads CASSRGGARQPQHF. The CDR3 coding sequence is TGTGCCAGCAGCAGAGGGGGGGCGCGGCAGCCCCAGCATTTT.

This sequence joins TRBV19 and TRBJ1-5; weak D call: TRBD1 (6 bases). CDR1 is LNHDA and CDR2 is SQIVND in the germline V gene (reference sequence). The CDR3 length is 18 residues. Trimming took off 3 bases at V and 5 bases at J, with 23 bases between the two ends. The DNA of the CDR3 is TGTGCCAGTAGTATGGTGGGGGCCGATCGAATTCCTGATCAGCCCCAGCATTTT. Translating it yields CASSMVGADRIPDQPQHF.

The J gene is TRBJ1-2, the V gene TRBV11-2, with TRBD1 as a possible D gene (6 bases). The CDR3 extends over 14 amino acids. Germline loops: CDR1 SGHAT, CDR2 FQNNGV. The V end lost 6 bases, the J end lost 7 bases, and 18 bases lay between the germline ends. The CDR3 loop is CASRKTNREGGYTF. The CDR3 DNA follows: TGTGCCAGCAGAAAAACAAACAGGGAGGGTGGCTACACCTTC.

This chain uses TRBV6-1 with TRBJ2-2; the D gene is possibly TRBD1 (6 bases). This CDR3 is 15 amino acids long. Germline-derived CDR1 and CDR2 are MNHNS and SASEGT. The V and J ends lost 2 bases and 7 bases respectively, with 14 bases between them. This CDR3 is CASSERGGWGGELFF. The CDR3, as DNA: TGTGCCAGCAGTGAACGTGGGGGCTGGGGCGGGGAGCTGTTTTTT.

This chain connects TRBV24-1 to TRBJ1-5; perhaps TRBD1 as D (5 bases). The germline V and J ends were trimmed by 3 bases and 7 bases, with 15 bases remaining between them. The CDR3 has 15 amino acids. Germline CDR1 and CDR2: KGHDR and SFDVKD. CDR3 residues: CATSDAAAGQQPQHF. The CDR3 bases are TGTGCCACCAGTGATGCCGCTGCAGGGCAACAGCCCCAGCATTTT.

CDR3 in amino acids: CSASPQGRNTEAFF. CDR3 coding DNA: TGCAGTGCTAGTCCCCAGGGGAGAAACACTGAAGCTTTCTTT. This rearrangement joins TRBV20-1 to TRBJ1-1; weak D call: TRBD1 (6 bases). Trimming took off 3 bases at V and 2 bases at J, with 13 bases between the two ends. Germline loops: CDR1 DFQATT, CDR2 SNEGSKA (reference sequence). The CDR3 sequence is 14 residues long.

DNA for the CDR3: TGTGCCTGGAGTGTTGTCGGTAGCTCCTATAATTCACCCCTCCACTTT. Protein sequence: CAWSVVGSSYNSPLHF. The chain employs TRBV30 and TRBJ1-6, with no clear D. CDR1 is GTSNPN, CDR2 SVGIG, per germline (reference sequence). V lost 0 bases and J 0 bases, leaving 9 bases between the germline ends. This CDR3 is 16 amino acids long.

The CDR3 loop reads CASSLEGNEKLFF. CDR3 nucleotide sequence: TGTGCCAGCAGTTTAGAGGGGAACGAAAAACTGTTTTTT. The chain is built from TRBV12-3 or TRBV12-4 and TRBJ1-4; maybe TRBD1 (5 bases). The CDR3 consists of 13 residues. Trimming shortened V by 1 base and J by 8 bases, and 8 bases separated the two germline ends.

The CDR3 DNA reads as TGTGCCAGCAGCTTAAGACAGGGGGCGCGAGGCTACACCTTC. This sequence encodes CASSLRQGARGYTF. The rearrangement uses TRBV3-1 (or the pseudogene TRBV3-2) and TRBJ1-2, with 10 bases that match TRBD1. The germline V gene has CDR1 LGHDT and CDR2 YNNKEL (reference sequence). CDR3 length equals 14 residues. J was trimmed by 8 bases and V by 5 bases; bases with no gene match: 8.

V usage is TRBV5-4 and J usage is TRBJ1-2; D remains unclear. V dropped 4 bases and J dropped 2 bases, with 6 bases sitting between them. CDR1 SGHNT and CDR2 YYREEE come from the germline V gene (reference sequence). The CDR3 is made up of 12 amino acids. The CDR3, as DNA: TGTGCCAGCAGCCCGGGGAACTATGGCTACACCTTC. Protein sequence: CASSPGNYGYTF. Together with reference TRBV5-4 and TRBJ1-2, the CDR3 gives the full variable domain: ETGVTQSPTHLIKTRGQQVTLRCSSQSGHNTVSWYQQALGQGPQFIFQYYREEENGRGNFPPRFSGLQFPNYSSELNVNALELDDSALYLCASSPGNYGYTFGSGTRLTVV.

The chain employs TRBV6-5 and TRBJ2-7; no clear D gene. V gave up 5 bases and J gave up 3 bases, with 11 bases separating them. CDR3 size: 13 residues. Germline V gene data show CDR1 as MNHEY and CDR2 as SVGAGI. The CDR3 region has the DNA TGTGCCAGCAGTCCGGTCTACGGCTACGAGCAGTACTTC. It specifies CASSPVYGYEQYF.

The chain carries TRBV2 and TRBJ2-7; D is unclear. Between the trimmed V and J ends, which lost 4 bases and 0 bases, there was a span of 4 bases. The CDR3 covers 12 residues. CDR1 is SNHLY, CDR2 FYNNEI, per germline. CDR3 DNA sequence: TGTGCCAGCAGTGTTAGCTCCTACGAGCAGTACTTC. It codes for CASSVSSYEQYF. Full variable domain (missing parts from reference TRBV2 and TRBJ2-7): EPEVTQTPSHQVTQMGQEVILRCVPISNHLYFYWYRQILGQKVEFLVSFYNNEISEKSEIFDDQFSVERPDGSNFTLKIRSTKLEDSAMYFCASSVSSYEQYFGPGTRLTVT.

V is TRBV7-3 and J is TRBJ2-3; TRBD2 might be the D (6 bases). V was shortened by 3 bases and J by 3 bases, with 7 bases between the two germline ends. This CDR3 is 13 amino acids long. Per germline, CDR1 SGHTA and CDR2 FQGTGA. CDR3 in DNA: TGTGCCAGCAGCTTTCGGGGGACAGATACGCAGTATTTT. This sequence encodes CASSFRGTDTQYF.

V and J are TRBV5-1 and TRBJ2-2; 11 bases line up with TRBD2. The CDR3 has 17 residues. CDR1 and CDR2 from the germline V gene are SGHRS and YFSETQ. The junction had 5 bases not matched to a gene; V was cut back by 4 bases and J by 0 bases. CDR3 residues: CASSGLAGGPNTGELFF. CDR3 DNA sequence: TGCGCCAGCAGCGGGTTAGCGGGGGGGCCGAACACCGGGGAGCTGTTTTTT.

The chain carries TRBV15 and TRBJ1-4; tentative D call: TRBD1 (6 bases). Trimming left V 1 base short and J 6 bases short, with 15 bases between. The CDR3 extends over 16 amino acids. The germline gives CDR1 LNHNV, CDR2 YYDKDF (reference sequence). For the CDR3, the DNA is TGTGCCACCAGCAGAGGTTTAATGGGGGCTTATGAAAAACTGTTTTTT. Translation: CATSRGLMGAYEKLFF.

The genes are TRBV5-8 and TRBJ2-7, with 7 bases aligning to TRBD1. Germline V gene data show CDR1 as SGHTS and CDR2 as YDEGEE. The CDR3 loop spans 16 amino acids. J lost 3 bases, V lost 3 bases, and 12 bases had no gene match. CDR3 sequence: CASSSSLRGLGYEQYF. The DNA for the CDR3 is TGTGCCAGCAGCTCCTCCCTTAGGGGGCTCGGCTACGAGCAGTACTTC. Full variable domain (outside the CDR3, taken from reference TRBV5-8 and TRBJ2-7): EAGVTQSPTHLIKTRGQQATLRCSPISGHTSVYWYQQALGLGLQFLLWYDEGEERNRGNFPPRFSGRQFPNYSSELNVNALELEDSALYLCASSSSLRGLGYEQYFGPGTRLTVT.

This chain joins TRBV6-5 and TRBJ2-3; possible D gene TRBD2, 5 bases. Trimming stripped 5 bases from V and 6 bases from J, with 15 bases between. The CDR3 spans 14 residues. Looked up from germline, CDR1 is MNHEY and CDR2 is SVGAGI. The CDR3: CASSTGLAEDTQYF. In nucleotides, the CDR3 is TGTGCCAGCAGTACCGGACTGGCCGAGGATACGCAGTATTTT.

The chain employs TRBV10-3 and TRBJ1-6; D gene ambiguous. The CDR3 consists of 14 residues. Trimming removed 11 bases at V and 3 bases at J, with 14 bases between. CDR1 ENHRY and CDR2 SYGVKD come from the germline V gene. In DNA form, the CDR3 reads TGTGCCTCGCTCCCGGGATTCTATAATTCACCCCTCCACTTT. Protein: CASLPGFYNSPLHF.

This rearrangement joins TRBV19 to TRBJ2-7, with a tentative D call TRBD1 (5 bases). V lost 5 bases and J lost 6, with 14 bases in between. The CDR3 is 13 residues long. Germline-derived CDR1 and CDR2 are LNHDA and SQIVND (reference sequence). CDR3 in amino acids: CASSRYQGSEQYF. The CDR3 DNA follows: TGTGCCAGTAGTCGGTACCAGGGTAGCGAGCAGTACTTC.

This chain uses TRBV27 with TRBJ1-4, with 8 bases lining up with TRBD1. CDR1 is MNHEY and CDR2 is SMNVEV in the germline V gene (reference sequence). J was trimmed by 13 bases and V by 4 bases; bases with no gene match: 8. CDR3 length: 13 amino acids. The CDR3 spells CASSYGQGGTLFF. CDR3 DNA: TGTGCCAGCAGTTACGGACAGGGCGGAACACTGTTTTTT.

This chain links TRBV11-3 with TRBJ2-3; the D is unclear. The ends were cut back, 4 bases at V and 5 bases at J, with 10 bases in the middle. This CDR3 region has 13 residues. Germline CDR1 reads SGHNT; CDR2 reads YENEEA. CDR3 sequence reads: CASSSGTGDTQYF. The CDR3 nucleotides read TGTGCCAGCAGCTCAGGTACTGGAGATACGCAGTATTTT.

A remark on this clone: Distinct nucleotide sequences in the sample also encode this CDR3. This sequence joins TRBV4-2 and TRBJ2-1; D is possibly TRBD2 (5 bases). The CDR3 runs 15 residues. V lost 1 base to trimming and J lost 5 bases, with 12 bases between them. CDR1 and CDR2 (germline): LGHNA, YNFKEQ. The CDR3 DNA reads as TGTGCCAGCAGCCAAGGAGGGAACAGAAACAATGAGCAGTTCTTC. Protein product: CASSQGGNRNNEQFF.

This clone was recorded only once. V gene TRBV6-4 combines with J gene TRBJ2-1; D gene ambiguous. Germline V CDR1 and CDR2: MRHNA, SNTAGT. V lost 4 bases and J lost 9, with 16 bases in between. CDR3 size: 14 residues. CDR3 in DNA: TGTGCCAGCAGTGCGCGGAACCAGCCTTCTGAGCAGTTCTTC. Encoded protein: CASSARNQPSEQFF.

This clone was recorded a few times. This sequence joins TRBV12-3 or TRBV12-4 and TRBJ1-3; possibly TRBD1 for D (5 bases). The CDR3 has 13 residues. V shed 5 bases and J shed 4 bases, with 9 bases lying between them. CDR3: CASSLNRGNTIYF. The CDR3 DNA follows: TGTGCCAGCAGTCTTAACAGGGGAAACACCATATATTTT.